These T cell receptor beta chains were read from a single sample in a study of human T cells and chemical hapten exposure. TCRdb reanalysed the RACE reads using MiXCR and keeps one entry per CDR3 protein. The table has fewer than 200,000 distinct CDR3 sequences, more than 20% seen once; the top ten hold 6% to 8%. The sequences come from whole blood, collected in connection with sensitization to the hapten diphenylcyclopropenone (DPC). These TCRs come from a woman aged 45 to 65 with alopecia areata. Some clones in this sample may be carry-over from other donors' samples. Both conserved end residues are part of each CDR3. Fields, in order: CDR3 protein, V gene, J gene, clone size. Size is stated for part of the rows, as once, few or many counts, or as a class when the clone is expanded.

CASSLLLSYEQYF	TRBV5-5	TRBJ2-7	-
CAWSVRTGRTGELFF	TRBV30	TRBJ2-2	-
CASSSGLAGATGELFF	TRBV11-3	TRBJ2-2	-
CSARDSYNEQFF	TRBV20-1	TRBJ2-1	few
CASSPTPTLNTEAFF	TRBV5-1	TRBJ1-1	-
CASRTERRAYNEQFF	TRBV5-1	TRBJ2-1	-
CASSTSVSYEQYF	TRBV5-1	TRBJ2-7	-
CSARDFASGTEQFF	TRBV20-1	TRBJ2-1	few
CASSQGFGEQFF	TRBV7-8	TRBJ2-1	-
CASSRLAYQETQYF	TRBV7-6	TRBJ2-5	few
CASSDTGDGYTF	TRBV6-4	TRBJ1-2	-
CASRRLAGVGDTQYF	TRBV19	TRBJ2-3	once
CASSYIGSALNEQFF	TRBV6-2/TRBV6-3	TRBJ2-1	-
CASSLISGSARETQYF	TRBV7-9	TRBJ2-5	many
CASSFSGQIPAYEQYF	TRBV27	TRBJ2-7	once
CASSPGTSTDTQYF	TRBV5-1	TRBJ2-3	many